The 23 T cell receptor beta chains listed next were all sequenced from one sample in a study of blood T cell repertoires in COVID-19. Profiled with immunoSEQ multiplex PCR; TCRdb holds only in-frame clones, not every one. This table holds approximately 140,000 clones, around 80% found once. The sequenced sample was peripheral blood. Source of these receptors: a human donor in a cohort sampled during active COVID-19.

This clone was counted once. In DNA form, the CDR3 reads TGTGCCAGCAGTGAATACAGCTATGGCTACACCTTC. Translated: CASSEYSYGYTF. The rearrangement joins TRBV25-1 to TRBJ1-2; D unclear. The CDR3 runs 12 residues. Germline-derived CDR1 and CDR2 are MGHDK and SYGVNS. V was clipped by 0 bases and J by 4 bases, with 3 bases between them.

The chain employs TRBV7-2 and TRBJ2-7; maybe TRBD1 (6 bases). The V gene's germline CDR1 is SGHTA and CDR2 FQGNSA. Trimming left V 7 bases short and J 4 bases short, with 11 bases between. The CDR3 totals 12 residues. The CDR3 loop reads CASTTRGYEQYF. The CDR3 nucleotides read TGTGCCAGCACGACCAGGGGTTACGAGCAGTACTTC.

The chain employs TRBV9 and TRBJ1-1; D gene unclear. CDR1 and CDR2 (germline): SGDLS, YYNGEE. The V end was cut by 3 bases, the J end by 4 bases, with 16 bases between. The CDR3 runs 15 residues. In DNA form, the CDR3 reads TGTGCCAGCAGCGCAAAGGTCGGAGTCCCCACTGAAGCTTTCTTT. As protein: CASSAKVGVPTEAFF.

V is TRBV7-8 and J is TRBJ1-1; the D is unclear. The CDR3 has 13 residues. The germline CDR1 and CDR2 sequences are SGHVS and FQNEAQ. V lost 1 base, J lost 5 bases, and 8 bases lay in between. The chain's CDR3 is CASSLERGTEAFF. CDR3 sequence (DNA): TGTGCCAGCAGCTTAGAAAGAGGAACTGAAGCTTTCTTT.

The V gene is TRBV30, the J gene TRBJ1-3; no clear D gene. This CDR3 contains 12 residues. Between the trimmed V and J ends, which lost 2 bases and 0 bases, there was a span of 2 bases. CDR1 is GTSNPN, CDR2 SVGIG, per germline (reference sequence). In nucleotides, the CDR3 is TGTGCCTGGAGTCTCTCTGGAAACACCATATATTTT. The encoded protein is CAWSLSGNTIYF.

V is TRBV9 and J is TRBJ2-1; D is possibly TRBD1 (6 bases). There are 18 residues in the CDR3. Germline V gene data show CDR1 as SGDLS and CDR2 as YYNGEE. Trimming left V 3 bases short and J 6 bases short, with 25 bases between. CDR3 residues: CASSAFSRGTSIRNEQFF. The DNA for the CDR3 is TGTGCCAGCAGCGCCTTTTCGAGGGGGACATCGATCCGCAATGAGCAGTTCTTC.

The rearrangement joins TRBV20-1 to TRBJ2-1, with 9 bases lining up with TRBD2. The germline CDR1 and CDR2 sequences are DFQATT and SNEGSKA (reference sequence). This CDR3 is built from 11 residues. Trimming took 4 bases from V and 9 from J; bases not matched to a gene: 1. The CDR3 DNA is TGCAGTGCTAAGACTAGCGGTGAGCAGTTCTTC. Protein sequence: CSAKTSGEQFF.

The chain combines TRBV18 with TRBJ1-5, with D perhaps TRBD1 (6 bases). CDR3 size: 16 residues. V dropped 3 bases and J dropped 2 bases, with 14 bases sitting between them. Looked up from germline, CDR1 is KGHSH and CDR2 is LQKENI. CDR3 nucleotides: TGTGCCAGCTCACCCCGGACAGACCGCGGCAATCAGCCCCAGCATTTT. Translated, it gives CASSPRTDRGNQPQHF.

This clone was recorded once. V and J are TRBV3-1 (or the pseudogene TRBV3-2) and TRBJ2-5; TRBD2 agrees at 16 bases. The CDR3 is 16 amino acids. Germline loops: CDR1 LGHDT, CDR2 YNNKEL (reference sequence). J gave up 4 bases and V 4 bases, and 3 bases lay outside the gene matches. The CDR3 sequence: CASSPGTSGGGETQYF. The CDR3 coding sequence is TGTGCCAGCAGCCCCGGGACTAGCGGGGGGGGAGAGACCCAGTACTTC.

This clone came up a few times. J is TRBJ1-1 and V is TRBV2; 7 bases align to TRBD1. This CDR3 has 15 residues. Germline lookup yields CDR1 SNHLY and CDR2 FYNNEI. V lost 7 bases, J lost 3 bases, and 11 bases stayed unmatched. The CDR3: CASTQGGLTYTEAFF. CDR3 in DNA: TGTGCCAGCACTCAAGGGGGCCTTACATACACTGAAGCTTTCTTT. Complete variable domain (other parts from reference TRBV2 and TRBJ1-1): EPEVTQTPSHQVTQMGQEVILRCVPISNHLYFYWYRQILGQKVEFLVSFYNNEISEKSEIFDDQFSVERPDGSNFTLKIRSTKLEDSAMYFCASTQGGLTYTEAFFGQGTRLTVV.

This chain uses TRBV15 with TRBJ1-3; a possible D gene is TRBD1 (6 bases). Germline V gives CDR1 LNHNV, CDR2 YYDKDF (reference sequence). Trimming took 5 bases from V and 0 from J, leaving 14 bases between them. The CDR3 has 16 amino acids. The CDR3 spells CATSAKTGLSGNTIYF. CDR3 coding DNA: TGTGCCACCAGCGCGAAGACAGGTCTCTCTGGAAACACCATATATTTT.

This clone has just one count. The chain recombines TRBV4-3 with TRBJ1-4; TRBD1 might be the D (6 bases). Germline assignment: CDR1 LGHNA and CDR2 YSLEER. V lost 3 bases and J 3 bases, leaving 11 bases between the germline ends. The CDR3 runs 15 residues. The chain's CDR3 is CASSHSRGPNEKLFF. The CDR3 coding sequence is TGCGCCAGCAGCCATTCCAGGGGCCCTAATGAAAAACTGTTTTTT.

V is TRBV5-1 and J is TRBJ1-2; maybe TRBD1 (6 bases). Germline V gene lookup returns CDR1 SGHRS and CDR2 YFSETQ. CDR3 size: 11 residues. The V end lost 3 bases, the J end lost 8 bases, and 8 bases lay between the germline ends. The CDR3 sequence is CASSSGEGYTF. In DNA form, the CDR3 reads TGCGCCAGCAGCTCAGGGGAGGGCTACACCTTC.

The rearrangement links TRBV4-2 to TRBJ2-3; no definite D call. The ends were cut back, 4 bases at V and 0 bases at J, with 11 bases in the middle. The CDR3 is 15 amino acids. Looked up from germline, CDR1 is LGHNA and CDR2 is YNFKEQ. CDR3 sequence reads: CASSLSYTSTDTQYF. The CDR3 DNA reads as TGTGCCAGCAGCCTTAGTTATACTAGCACAGATACGCAGTATTTT.

This clone was seen only a few times. The chain recombines TRBV28 with TRBJ1-1; D possibly corresponds to TRBD1 (5 bases). V was pared by 11 bases and J by 4 bases, with 11 bases between. This CDR3 is built from 11 residues. The germline gives CDR1 MDHEN, CDR2 SYDVKM. The DNA of the CDR3 is TGTGCCTTGGGGGGTACCACTGAAGCTTTCTTT. Translated: CALGGTTEAFF.

The J gene is TRBJ1-3, the V gene TRBV11-3; D gene unclear. Germline assignment: CDR1 SGHNT and CDR2 YENEEA. This CDR3 has 16 residues. Trimming left V 5 bases short and J 0 bases short, with 14 bases between. CDR3 DNA sequence: TGTGCCAGCAGCCCTTTCGAACAGATCTCTGGAAACACCATATATTTT. This codes for CASSPFEQISGNTIYF.

This clone was counted a single time. This rearrangement joins TRBV29-1 to TRBJ2-7, with 9 bases identical to TRBD1. From germline, CDR1 is SQVTM and CDR2 ANQGSEA. The CDR3 extends over 12 amino acids. The V gene end was trimmed by 7 bases and the J gene end by 4 bases; junction bases not matched to a gene: 5. CDR3 bases: TGCAGCGGCGGGACAGGGTTGTACGAGCAGTACTTC. This translates into CSGGTGLYEQYF.

The chain recombines TRBV2 with TRBJ1-1; D gene ambiguous. The V gene's germline CDR1 is SNHLY and CDR2 FYNNEI. Deletions cut 6 bases from V and 0 bases from J, with 11 bases between. The CDR3 consists of 14 residues. The CDR3 sequence is CASRTRAMNTEAFF. The CDR3 DNA is TGTGCCAGCAGGACGCGGGCCATGAACACTGAAGCTTTCTTT.

The chain joins TRBV5-6 to TRBJ1-5, with 10 bases identical to TRBD1. The CDR3 runs to 16 residues. V gave up 3 bases and J gave up 4 bases; unmatched junction bases: 7. Germline V gives CDR1 SGHDT, CDR2 YYEEEE. The CDR3 is CASSSFPGQGNQPQHF. The CDR3 DNA follows: TGTGCCAGCAGCTCCTTCCCGGGACAGGGGAATCAGCCCCAGCATTTT. The full variable domain, its missing parts supplied by reference TRBV5-6 and TRBJ1-5, is DAGVTQSPTHLIKTRGQQVTLRCSPKSGHDTVSWYQQALGQGPQFIFQYYEEEERQRGNFPDRFSGHQFPNYSSELNVNALLLGDSALYLCASSSFPGQGNQPQHFGDGTRLSIL.

This clone was counted once. CDR3 DNA sequence: TGTGCCAGCAGCTTAATAGAAAGACAGGGCTATGGCTACACCTTC. This sequence encodes CASSLIERQGYGYTF. The gene calls are TRBV7-9 and TRBJ1-2; TRBD1 matches 7 bases. V shed 2 bases and J 4 bases; nucleotides not matched to a gene: 7. Germline assignment: CDR1 SEHNR and CDR2 FQNEAQ (reference sequence). This CDR3 has 15 amino acids. Combining the CDR3 with reference TRBV7-9 and TRBJ1-2 gives the whole variable domain DTGVSQNPRHKITKRGQNVTFRCDPISEHNRLYWYRQTLGQGPEFLTYFQNEAQLEKSRLLSDRFSAERPKGSFSTLEIQRTEQGDSAMYLCASSLIERQGYGYTFGSGTRLTVV.

The rearrangement links TRBV10-3 to TRBJ1-1; D is unclear. CDR3 length: 13 amino acids. V lost 6 bases to trimming and J lost 3 bases, with 11 bases between them. CDR1 is ENHRY and CDR2 is SYGVKD in the germline V gene. The CDR3 DNA is TGTGCCATCAGATACAGAGAAGACACTGAAGCTTTCTTT. This sequence encodes CAIRYREDTEAFF.

This clone was seen more than once but under ten times. The V and J genes are TRBV28 and TRBJ1-1; maybe TRBD1 (6 bases). CDR1 is MDHEN, CDR2 SYDVKM, per germline. The germline V and J ends were trimmed by 5 bases and 4 bases, with 11 bases remaining between them. The CDR3 extends over 13 amino acids. CDR3 protein: CASSHRVVTEAFF. DNA for the CDR3: TGTGCCAGCAGTCACAGGGTCGTCACTGAAGCTTTCTTT.

The chain employs TRBV6-5 and TRBJ2-5; TRBD2 agrees at 9 bases. This CDR3 comprises 14 residues. The V and J ends lost 6 bases and 4 bases, in that order; junction bases with no gene match: 6. Looked up from germline, CDR1 is MNHEY and CDR2 is SVGAGI. In DNA, the CDR3 is TGTGCCAGCAGCCGCGGGGGGGCGGGAGAGACCCAGTACTTC. Encoded protein: CASSRGGAGETQYF.